This record covers a single TCR beta chain. The data were obtained in a study of blood T cell repertoires in COVID-19. At the level of the study: Whether acute or convalescent, the COVID-19 samples came from the United States, Italy and Spain. Sources were T cells, B-cell-depleted T cells, or PBMCs; the material itself was cDNA or gDNA.

Authors' data handling: For nucleated cells, counts were estimated from reference gene primer amplification. The data were produced by immunoSEQ multiplex PCR, yet TCRdb's version contains in-frame clones alone and is incomplete. That table furnishes V, J and clone size, whereas the DNA furnished D and trimming. The data show 45,000 to 50,000 clones, approximately 80% seen once. Specimen: peripheral blood. This sequence was found in a man aged 65 to 79 with acute or convalescent COVID-19.

The CDR3 sequence is CASSKSRGLGDTEAFF. In DNA form, the CDR3 reads TGTGCCAGCAGTAAATCCAGGGGGTTGGGAGACACTGAAGCTTTCTTT. J is TRBJ1-1 and V is TRBV27; 7 bases align to TRBD1. The CDR3 has 16 residues. Germline CDR1 and CDR2: MNHEY and SMNVEV (reference sequence). Trimming cost V 5 bases and J 3 bases; bases outside gene matches: 12.